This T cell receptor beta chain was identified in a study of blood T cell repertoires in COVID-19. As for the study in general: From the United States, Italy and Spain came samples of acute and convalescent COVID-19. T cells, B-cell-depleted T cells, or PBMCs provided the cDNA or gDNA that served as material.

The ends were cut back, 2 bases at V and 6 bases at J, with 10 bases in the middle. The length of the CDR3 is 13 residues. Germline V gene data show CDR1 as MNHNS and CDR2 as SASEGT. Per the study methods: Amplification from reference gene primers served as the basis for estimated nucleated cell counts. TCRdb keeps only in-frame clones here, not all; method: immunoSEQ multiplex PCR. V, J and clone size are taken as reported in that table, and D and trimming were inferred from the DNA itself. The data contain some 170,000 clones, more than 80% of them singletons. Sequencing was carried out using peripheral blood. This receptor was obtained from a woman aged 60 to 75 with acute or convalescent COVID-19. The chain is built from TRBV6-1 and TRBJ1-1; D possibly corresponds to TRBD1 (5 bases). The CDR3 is CASSEQGFAEAFF. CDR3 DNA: TGTGCCAGCAGTGAACAGGGATTTGCTGAAGCTTTCTTT.